This T cell receptor (beta chain) stems from a study of T-cell memory formation after mild COVID-19. Study-wide background: TCR clusters were mostly donor specific.

The TCR alpha and TCR beta cDNA libraries, bearing sample barcodes and UMIs, were generated by 5'RACE using constant-segment primers. One entry per CDR3 protein results from TCRdb running MiXCR on the 5' RACE reads. Among 500,000 to 550,000 distinct CDR3 sequences listed, roughly 21% were seen once. Only a few counts were recorded for this clonotype. The antigen is not known. Whole-study results and caveats: In pre-infection memory, a portion of responding clones appeared, which suggested that cross-reactive memory joined. The CD4+ clones that contracted clustered mainly within CM and EM, and the CD8+ clones concentrated in EMRA.

Trimming removed 4 bases from V and 4 bases from J; junction bases left unmatched: 12. The CDR3 runs to 16 residues. Germline V gives CDR1 SGHDT, CDR2 YYEEEE. This sequence originates from an adult woman who had mild COVID-19 (a few samples of this study predate the infection). Cell type and time point are not known. Sequenced input: PBMCs or a T cell subset sorted from them (not recorded which). V gene TRBV5-6 combines with J gene TRBJ1-2; TRBD1 aligns across 8 bases. CDR3 sequence: CASSPSQGARGYGYTF. The CDR3 region has the DNA TGTGCCAGCAGCCCCTCCCAGGGGGCGCGAGGCTATGGCTACACCTTC.